This T cell receptor beta chain appears in the sequencing data of a study of cytomegalovirus exposure and HLA in healthy donors (dated by TCRdb to about 2017). Background on the whole study: An earlier analysis of roughly 500 of the donors reported under 300 Gb of sequence data and 95 million to 130 million unique TCR beta sequences obtained from roughly 180 million T cells. A later genetic analysis used genome-wide SNP genotypes for about three fifths of the 666 donors, treating that subset as a discovery cohort. An early release that covered around 590 HLA-typed donors contained approximately 300 gigabases of sequencing data and 85 million to 100 million unique TCR sequences. The study was designed to test whether signatures of past pathogen exposure could be identified by cataloging public T cell receptors. All discovery cohort repertoires had been generated using a single sequencing platform. In an earlier analysis of more than 550 of the donors, high-throughput TCR beta sequencing was used to judge whether each TCR beta V gene segment behaved as functional or pseudogenic. The number of donors typed differed by locus, with 629-630 for A, B, C, DRB1 and DQB1, 522 for DQA1, under 610 for DPA1, and around 450 for DPB1. The study profiled the T cell repertoires of 550 to 700 subjects by immunosequencing and related them to cytomegalovirus serostatus. On average, roughly 240,000 unique TCR beta nucleotide sequences were sequenced per donor among a few hundred genotyped donors of the cohort, with around 19% of those sequences being non-productive. In a later analysis, previously published TCR beta repertoires from 666 donors were re-analyzed and high-resolution HLA genotyping was added so that TCR occurrence patterns could be studied. Roughly five DR-DQ haplotypes were handled as single units for association and clustering because linkage in the cohort was strong. Alongside the repertoire data, information on donor age, sex, ethnicity and CMV serostatus was compiled. In the later analysis, no new phenotypic data were used to find candidate immune exposures; instead, reliance was placed on TCR beta sequences and their occurrence across donors. The genetic ancestry cluster associated with self-reported Caucasian donors included 81% of the approximately 410 genotyped donors. To predict cytomegalovirus infection status, the study brought together high-throughput TCR immunosequencing, statistical association of individual TCRs with disease status, and machine learning. HLA typing covered class I and class II loci at four-digit resolution. Besides the first cohort of 500 to 700 subjects, a separate validation cohort made up of over a hundred different subjects was used. What the research found in general, with its limitations: The 87-base-pair reads could not distinguish some IMGT-functional V segments, including TRBV6-2 and TRBV6-3, so those segments were excluded. CMV serostatus was the only immune exposure information available for the cohort. Specific HLA alleles were associated with 18,000 or so TCR beta sequences at a false discovery rate of 0.05 in a later analysis. The study listed 150 to 200 TCR beta chains as associated with cytomegalovirus. Because counts were too low, 15 to 20 rarely observed V segments, including chromosome 9 orphons, were excluded from the earlier analysis of 500 to 700 of the donors. Sequencing depth was assumed to be roughly uniform across donors in the presence/absence analyses, though that assumption may not hold. Only TCR beta chains were sequenced in this cohort, and the absence of alpha or paired-chain data limited detectable features. A later genetic analysis associated a missense DCLRE1C variant with V-gene and J-gene trimming of TCR beta chains, and an independent cohort replicated the association. In vitro tests confirmed that three of the cytomegalovirus-associated TCR beta chains recognize cytomegalovirus antigens. Broadly in line with IMGT annotations, most TCR beta V segments showed up in productive rearrangements about 87% or about 30% of the time in an earlier analysis of about 500 of the donors. According to a later genetic analysis, donors in an Asian-associated ancestry cluster had fewer N-insertions in productive TCRs than the approximately 630-donor mean. Several of the top co-occurrence clusters appeared to be linked to parvovirus B19, influenza, CMV and Epstein-Barr virus, according to a later analysis. A cluster of highly shared sequence variants was judged likely to represent a technical artifact of the sequencing pipeline. The authors suggested that the approach could potentially be generalized to other disease states and immunological phenotypes. In both the original and validation cohorts, the classifier was reported to diagnose cytomegalovirus status with high specificity and sensitivity. Assigning TCR associations to individual alleles was difficult when HLA alleles, especially DR and DQ, strongly co-occurred. Most TCR sequences were seen in very few donors, while some public TCRs were found in many individuals. Because HLA typing was missing for some donors at each locus, association tests included only the typed subset. A later analysis found that HLA-associated TCR beta chains were more clonally expanded and had lower generation probabilities than equally common non-associated chains. In a later analysis, the rate of TCR association differed among HLA loci, with DRB1 alleles having the most associated TCRs and HLA-C alleles having the fewest. Correlated functional status among segregating V segments might reflect linkage disequilibrium, but an unknown experimental factor could not be ruled out. A further reported finding was that TCR beta sequences accurately predicted the HLA-A and HLA-B alleles for most subjects in the first cohort. According to a later analysis, most CMV-associated TCR beta chains appeared to be HLA-restricted, and the HLA associations seemed to be driven largely by CMV exposure.

Library prep was done by the immunoSEQ multiplex PCR assay. The multiplex PCR relied on a mix of 60 forward primers for TCR Vbeta segments and 13 reverse primers for TCR Jbeta segments. The CDR3 region of rearranged TCR beta genes was amplified from genomic DNA by a multiplex PCR assay. Amplified TCR beta libraries were sequenced as 87-base-pair reads on the Illumina HiSeq System. The authors' pipeline ran thus. In a later analysis, roughly 80 million unique TCR beta chains were counted across the approximately 620 repertoires, and roughly 10 million of these chains were shared by at least two donors. Raw reads were error-corrected and collapsed into unique sequences by a nearest-neighbor algorithm in which closely related sequences were merged to remove PCR and sequencing errors. Alignment of CDR3 sequences to IMGT reference sequences was used to assign V, D and J gene segments. For a sequence to be retained, a match of at least six nucleotides was required to both a V gene segment and a J gene segment. Rearrangements were classified as productive when the CDR3 lacked stop codons and remained in frame with V and J, and all other rearrangements were classified as non-productive. CDR3 was defined according to IMGT convention as the region running from the second conserved V-encoded cysteine to the conserved J-encoded phenylalanine. The earlier analysis of fewer than 750 of the donors excluded sequences that lacked an unambiguous match to a single V gene segment. An earlier analysis of about 600 of the donors called V segments functional above 56.7% productive rearrangements and segregating when the between-donor standard deviation exceeded 5%. A statistical classification framework was developed to diagnose cytomegalovirus status using the catalog of TCR beta chain sequences. In a later analysis, V and J genes were assigned by comparing TCR nucleotide sequences against IMGT/GENE-DB human TR gene sequences. Using the TCRdist pipeline, a later analysis assigned CDR3 sequences along with most-parsimonious VDJ recombination scenarios. In a later analysis, each TCR beta chain was defined by its CDR3 amino acid sequence together with its V-gene family, and reads lacking a unique V-gene family were excluded. As a way to deal with suspected cross-contamination and a sequencing artifact, a later analysis dropped 592 nucleotide sequences that were highly shared and had low generation probability. For each public chain, a later analysis derived a clonal expansion index from normalized ranks of inferred template counts within each repertoire. In a later analysis, generation probabilities were computed using a VDJ recombination model fitted to out-of-frame rearrangements, and the results were checked against IGoR. In a later analysis, TCR-TCR, TCR-HLA and TCR-CMV co-occurrence was scored with hypergeometric tests, and a repertoire-size bias correction was applied to TCR pairs. In a later analysis, false discovery rates were estimated by permuting HLA or CMV assignments 20 times. In a later analysis, co-occurring TCRs were grouped using DBSCAN, with TCRdist sequence similarity added in when clustering inside HLA-allele-positive subsets. For co-occurrence clustering, repertoires with fewer than 30,000 or more than 120,000 public chains were excluded, along with four or five repertoires with anomalous nucleotide sharing. The table comes from immuneACCESS by way of TCRdb, which keeps in-frame sequences with V and J called. Part of the clones is missing from these tables; in studies checked, under half for an unresolved V gene and the rest for unknown reasons. The V and J calls and clone size are taken from that table; D and trimming were inferred from the DNA. The sample table records about 97,000 clones; approximately 72% of these occur just once. The top ten hold approximately 2% of the sample.

In regard to this clone: The specificity of this receptor is unknown. There are no base qualities to consult, and no much larger clone falls within one base.

CDR1 and CDR2 are drawn from the germline V gene (reference sequence): SEHNR, FQNEAQ. V loses 1 base, J loses 5 bases, and the germline ends lie 11 bases apart. Taken from cysteine to phenylalanine, the CDR3 has 14 residues. Just the 42-base CDR3 DNA is kept, in frame starting at base 1. The cohort comprised around 690 healthy bone marrow donors. At the time of sampling, every cohort member was nominally healthy, though immune exposures that went unrecorded were likely present. The donor tested CMV seronegative and was one of the 352 seronegative cohort members. A peripheral blood sample was collected from each donor, and TCR beta sequencing was performed on peripheral blood mononuclear cells. Genomic DNA was extracted from the blood cell samples with the Qiagen DNeasy Blood Extraction Kit.

The source of this sequence is a woman aged 40 to 50 in good health and CMV-seronegative. This receptor chain uses TRBV7-9 and TRBJ2-5, and TRBD2 may be the D gene, going by 6 matching bases. Sequencing was done on a sample of PBMCs. The CDR3 region reads CASSLEGSGETQYF. The DNA sequence is given as TGTGCCAGCAGCTTAGAAGGTAGCGGCGAGACCCAGTACTTC.